Below, one T cell receptor beta chain is given with its context. Sequencing was performed with immunoSEQ multiplex PCR; in TCRdb, only in-frame clones are kept and a portion is missing. In the table there are under 300,000 clones, 85% to 95% of which are singletons. The data stem from a study of T cell responses to AZD1222 COVID-19 vaccine. Germline V gives CDR1 SGHTA, CDR2 FQGNSA. The ends lost 1 base at V and 4 bases at J; junction bases unmatched: 6. The CDR3 loop spans 15 amino acids. The input for sequencing was peripheral blood, taken on day 0 of AZD1222 vaccination. This TCR derives from an adult in good health. The rearrangement joins TRBV7-2 to TRBJ1-2; 7 bases map to TRBD1. The CDR3 nucleotides are TGTGCCAGCAGCTTAGAAGGGGGCGCCCTCTATGGCTACACCTTC. Amino acids: CASSLEGGALYGYTF.